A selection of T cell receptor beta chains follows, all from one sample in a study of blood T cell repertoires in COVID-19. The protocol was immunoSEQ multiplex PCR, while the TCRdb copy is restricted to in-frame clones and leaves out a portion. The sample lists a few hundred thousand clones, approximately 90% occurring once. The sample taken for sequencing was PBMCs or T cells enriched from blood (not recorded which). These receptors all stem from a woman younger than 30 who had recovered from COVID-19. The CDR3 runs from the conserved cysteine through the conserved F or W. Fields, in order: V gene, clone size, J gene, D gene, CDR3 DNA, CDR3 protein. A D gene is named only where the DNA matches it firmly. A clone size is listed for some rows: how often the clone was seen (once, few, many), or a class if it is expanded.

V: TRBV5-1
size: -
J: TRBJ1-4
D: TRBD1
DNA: TGCGCCAGCACCCCGGGACAGGGGTGGGAAAAACTGTTTTTT
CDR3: CASTPGQGWEKLFF

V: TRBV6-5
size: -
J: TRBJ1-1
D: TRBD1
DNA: TGTGCCAGCAGCCGACAGGGGGTAGGGAACACTGAAGCTTTCTTT
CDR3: CASSRQGVGNTEAFF

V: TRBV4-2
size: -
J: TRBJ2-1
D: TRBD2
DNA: TGTGCCAGCAGCCAAGACCTAGCGGGAAAAACCTACAATGAGCAGTTCTTC
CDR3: CASSQDLAGKTYNEQFF

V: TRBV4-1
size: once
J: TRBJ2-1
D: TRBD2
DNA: TGCGCCAGCAGCCAGTCCAAGGGAAGCGGGAGTCTCAATGAGCAGTTCTTC
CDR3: CASSQSKGSGSLNEQFF

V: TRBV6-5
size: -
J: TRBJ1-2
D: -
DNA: TGTGCCAGCAGTTACTCCGGGACAAATGGCTACACCTTC
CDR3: CASSYSGTNGYTF

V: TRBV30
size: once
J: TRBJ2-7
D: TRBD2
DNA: TGTGCCGGGGGGGTCAGGGCCTCCTACGAGCAGTACTTC
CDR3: CAGGVRASYEQYF

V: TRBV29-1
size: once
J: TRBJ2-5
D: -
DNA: TGCAGCGTACGGAACGACATGTACCAAGAGACCCAGTACTTC
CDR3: CSVRNDMYQETQYF

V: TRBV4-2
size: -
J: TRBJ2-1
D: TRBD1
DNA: TGTGCCAGCAGCCAACCTCCGGGACAGGGGGTTTATGATGAGCAGTTCTTC
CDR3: CASSQPPGQGVYDEQFF

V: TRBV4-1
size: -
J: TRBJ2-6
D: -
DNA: TGCGCCAGCAGCCAATCTAGGGGGGGAGTTACTGGGGCCAACGTCCTGACTTTC
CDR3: CASSQSRGGVTGANVLTF

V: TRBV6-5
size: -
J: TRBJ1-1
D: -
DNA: TGTGCCAGCAGTTACTATAGGACAAAGGTGGACACTGAAGCTTTCTTT
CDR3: CASSYYRTKVDTEAFF

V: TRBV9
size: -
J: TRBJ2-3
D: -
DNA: TGTGCCAGCAGCGTAGCAGTTAGCACAGATACGCAGTATTTT
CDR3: CASSVAVSTDTQYF

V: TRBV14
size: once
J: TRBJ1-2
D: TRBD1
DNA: TGTGCCAGCAGCCCACGGACAGGGGATGGCTACACCTTC
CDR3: CASSPRTGDGYTF

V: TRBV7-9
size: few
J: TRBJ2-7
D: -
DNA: TGTGCCAGCAGCTTAGTTTATTCCCCGGGGTACGAGCAGTACTTC
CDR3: CASSLVYSPGYEQYF

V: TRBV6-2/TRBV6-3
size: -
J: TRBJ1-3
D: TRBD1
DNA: TGTGCCAGCAGCTCACAGGGGTGGAGCTCTGGAAACACCATATATTTT
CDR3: CASSSQGWSSGNTIYF

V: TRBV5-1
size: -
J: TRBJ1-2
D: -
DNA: TGCGCCAGCAGCTTGAGTCAGGGTTATGGCTACACCTTC
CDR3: CASSLSQGYGYTF

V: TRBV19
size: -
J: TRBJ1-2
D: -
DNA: TGTGCCAGTAGTATCTCCGACTATGGCTACACCTTC
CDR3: CASSISDYGYTF

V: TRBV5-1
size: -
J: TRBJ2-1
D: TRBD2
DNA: TGCGCCAGCAGCTTGGAACCCAGCGGGGAAAATGAGCAGTTCTTC
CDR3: CASSLEPSGENEQFF

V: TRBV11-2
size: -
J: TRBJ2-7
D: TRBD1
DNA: TGTGCCAGCAGCTTATATCCAGGGGGCAACGAGCAGTACTTC
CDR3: CASSLYPGGNEQYF